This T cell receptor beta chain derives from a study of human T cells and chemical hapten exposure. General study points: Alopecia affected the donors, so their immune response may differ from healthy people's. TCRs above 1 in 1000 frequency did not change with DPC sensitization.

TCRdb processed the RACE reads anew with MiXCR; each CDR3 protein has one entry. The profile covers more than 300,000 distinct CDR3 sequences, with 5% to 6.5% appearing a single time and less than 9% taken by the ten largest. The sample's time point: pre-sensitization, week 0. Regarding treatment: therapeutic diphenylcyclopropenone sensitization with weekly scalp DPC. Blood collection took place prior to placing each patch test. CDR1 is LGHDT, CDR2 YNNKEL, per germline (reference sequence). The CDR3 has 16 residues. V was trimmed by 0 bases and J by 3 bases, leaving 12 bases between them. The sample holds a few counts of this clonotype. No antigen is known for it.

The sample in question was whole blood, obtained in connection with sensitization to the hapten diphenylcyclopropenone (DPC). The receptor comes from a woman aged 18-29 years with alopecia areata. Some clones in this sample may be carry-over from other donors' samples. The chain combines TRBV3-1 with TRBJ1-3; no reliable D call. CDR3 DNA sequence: TGTGCCAGCAGCCAAGATGGAGATGTCCGTGGAAACACCATATATTTT. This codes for CASSQDGDVRGNTIYF.